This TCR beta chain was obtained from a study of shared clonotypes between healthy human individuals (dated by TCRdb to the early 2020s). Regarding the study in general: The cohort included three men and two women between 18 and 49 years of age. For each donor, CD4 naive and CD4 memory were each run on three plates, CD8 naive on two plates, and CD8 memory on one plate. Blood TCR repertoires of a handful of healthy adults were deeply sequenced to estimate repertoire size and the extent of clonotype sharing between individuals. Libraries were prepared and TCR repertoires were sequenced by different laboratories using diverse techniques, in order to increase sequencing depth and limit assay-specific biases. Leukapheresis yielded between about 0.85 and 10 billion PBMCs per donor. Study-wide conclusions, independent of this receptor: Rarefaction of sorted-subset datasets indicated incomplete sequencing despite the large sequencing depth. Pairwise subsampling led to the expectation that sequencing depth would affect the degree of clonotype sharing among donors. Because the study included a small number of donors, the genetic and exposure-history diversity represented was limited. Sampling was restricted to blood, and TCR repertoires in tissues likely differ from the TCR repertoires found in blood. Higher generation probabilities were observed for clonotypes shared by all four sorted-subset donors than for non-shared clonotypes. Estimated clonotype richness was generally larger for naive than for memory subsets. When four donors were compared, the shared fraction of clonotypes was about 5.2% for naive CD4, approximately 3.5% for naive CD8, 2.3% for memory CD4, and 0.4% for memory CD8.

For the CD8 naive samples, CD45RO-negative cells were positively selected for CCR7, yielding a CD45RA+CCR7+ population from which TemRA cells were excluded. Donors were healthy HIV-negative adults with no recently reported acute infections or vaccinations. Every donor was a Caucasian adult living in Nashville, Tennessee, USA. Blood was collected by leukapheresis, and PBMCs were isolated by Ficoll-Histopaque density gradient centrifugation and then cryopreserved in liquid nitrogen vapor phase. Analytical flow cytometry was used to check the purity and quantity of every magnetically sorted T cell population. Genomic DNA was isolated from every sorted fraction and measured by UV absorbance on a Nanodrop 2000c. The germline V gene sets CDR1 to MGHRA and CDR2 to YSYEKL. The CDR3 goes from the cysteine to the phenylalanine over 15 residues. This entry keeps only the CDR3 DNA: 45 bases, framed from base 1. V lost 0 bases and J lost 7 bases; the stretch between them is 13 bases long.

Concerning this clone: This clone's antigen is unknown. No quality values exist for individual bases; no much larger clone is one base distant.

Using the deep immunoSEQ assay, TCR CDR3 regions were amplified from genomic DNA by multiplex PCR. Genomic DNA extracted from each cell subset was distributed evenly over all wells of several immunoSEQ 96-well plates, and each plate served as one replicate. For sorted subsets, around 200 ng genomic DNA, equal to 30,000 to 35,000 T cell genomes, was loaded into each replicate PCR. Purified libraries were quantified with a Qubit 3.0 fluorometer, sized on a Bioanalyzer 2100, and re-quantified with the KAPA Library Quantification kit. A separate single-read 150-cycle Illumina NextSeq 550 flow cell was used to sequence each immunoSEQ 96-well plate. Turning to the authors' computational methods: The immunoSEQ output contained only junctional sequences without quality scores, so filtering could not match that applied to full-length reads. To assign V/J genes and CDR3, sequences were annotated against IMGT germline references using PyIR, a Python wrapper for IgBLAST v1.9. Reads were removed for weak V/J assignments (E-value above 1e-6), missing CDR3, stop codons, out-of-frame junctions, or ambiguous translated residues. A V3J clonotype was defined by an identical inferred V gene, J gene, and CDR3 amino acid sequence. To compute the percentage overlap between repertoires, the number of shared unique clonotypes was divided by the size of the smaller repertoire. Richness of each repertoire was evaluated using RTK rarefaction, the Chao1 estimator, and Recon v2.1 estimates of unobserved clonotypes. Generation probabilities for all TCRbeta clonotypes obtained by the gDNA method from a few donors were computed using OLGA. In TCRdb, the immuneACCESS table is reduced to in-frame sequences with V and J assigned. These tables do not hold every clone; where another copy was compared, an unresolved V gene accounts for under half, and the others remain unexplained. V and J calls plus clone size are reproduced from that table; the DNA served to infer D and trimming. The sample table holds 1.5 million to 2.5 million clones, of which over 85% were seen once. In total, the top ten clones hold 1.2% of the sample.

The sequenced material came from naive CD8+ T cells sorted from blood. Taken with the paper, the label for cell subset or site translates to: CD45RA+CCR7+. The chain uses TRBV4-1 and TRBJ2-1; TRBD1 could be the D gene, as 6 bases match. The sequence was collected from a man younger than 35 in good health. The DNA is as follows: TGCGCCAGCAGCCAAGAAGCGGACAGTTCAAATGAGCAGTTCTTC. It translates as CASSQEADSSNEQFF.